Listed below are T cell receptor beta chains from one sample, sequenced in a study of cytomegalovirus exposure and HLA in healthy donors. Produced via immunoSEQ multiplex PCR; TCRdb's table is partial and in-frame only. Of 150,000 to 200,000 clones detected, approximately 80% appear once; the ten largest clones hold approximately 2.6%. The sample comprised PBMCs. The receptors come from a female donor in good health and CMV-seronegative. The CDR3 runs from the conserved cysteine through the conserved F or W. Each record gives: J gene, D gene, V gene, clone size, CDR3 DNA, CDR3 protein. The D gene is left open where the match is weak. Where a row states a size, it is once, few, many or the class of an expanded clone; other rows omit it.

>TRBJ2-1|TRBD1|TRBV19|-
TGTGCCAGTAGTACCCGACAGGGATGGACCAATGAGCAGTTCTTC
CASSTRQGWTNEQFF
>TRBJ1-2|TRBD1|TRBV7-9|-
TGTGCCAGCAGCCTGACAGGGGCTGAAGGCTACACCTTC
CASSLTGAEGYTF
>TRBJ2-5|-|TRBV5-4|-
TGTGCCAGCAGCCCCCGGTTGGCAGGGCCAGAGACCCAGTACTTC
CASSPRLAGPETQYF
>TRBJ1-6|-|TRBV30|-
TGTGCCTGGAGTAAGGTCGGACGGGGGGATTCACCCCTCCACTTT
CAWSKVGRGDSPLHF
>TRBJ2-7|-|TRBV9|-
TGTGCCAGCAGCGTAGGGGACTCCCCGTTCTACGAGCAGTACTTC
CASSVGDSPFYEQYF
>TRBJ2-7|TRBD1|TRBV27|-
TGTGCCAGCAGAACCCCGGGACAGGGAGCCACCTACGAGCAGTACTTC
CASRTPGQGATYEQYF
>TRBJ2-2|TRBD1|TRBV4-2|few
TGTGCCAGCAGCCAAGATCTACAGGGGACCGCGAACACCGGGGAGCTGTTTTTT
CASSQDLQGTANTGELFF
>TRBJ2-3|TRBD2|TRBV7-6|-
TGTGCCAGCAGCCCGGGGGGTTCTAGCACAGATACGCAGTATTTT
CASSPGGSSTDTQYF
>TRBJ2-1|-|TRBV5-1|-
TGCGCCAGCAGCTTGGAGGACTCGAAAGTGGATGAGCAGTTCTTC
CASSLEDSKVDEQFF
>TRBJ2-7|TRBD2|TRBV7-8|-
TGTGCCAGCAGCTTAGGGCGGGGGGCACCCTACGAGCAGTACTTC
CASSLGRGAPYEQYF
>TRBJ2-7|TRBD1|TRBV5-1|-
TGCGCCAGCAGCTTGGGACAGGGGGCGCAACGACACGACGAGCAGTACTTC
CASSLGQGAQRHDEQYF